The clone carrying this TCR beta chain was seen a handful of times. This CDR3 has 15 amino acids. V was shortened by 2 bases and J by 2 bases, with 12 bases between the two germline ends. Per germline, CDR1 SGHRS and CDR2 YFSETQ. This sample is part of a study of patients and donors after allogeneic stem cell transplantation. Via MiXCR, TCRdb re-called the RT-PCR reads, giving one row per CDR3 protein. The sample lists about 960,000 distinct CDR3 sequences, more than 15% occurring once. V and J are TRBV5-1 and TRBJ2-3, with a possible D match to TRBD1 (6 bases). This TCR was recovered from a human donor who was either an allogeneic HSCT recipient or a stem cell or donor lymphocyte infusion donor (not recorded which). It is not recorded whose cells these are; they may come from a transplant donor. What was sequenced was blood, either unsorted or a sorted T cell fraction (not recorded which). CDR3 sequence reads: CASSFGQKHTDTQYF. The CDR3, as DNA: TGCGCCAGCAGCTTCGGACAGAAACACACAGATACGCAGTATTTT.